These T cell receptor beta chains were read from a single sample in a study of blood T cell repertoires in COVID-19. TCRdb's table, derived via immunoSEQ multiplex PCR, lists solely in-frame clones and lacks some. The profile covers about 320,000 clones, with roughly 89% appearing a single time and around 10% taken by the ten largest. The sequencing sample was made of peripheral blood. These receptors were taken from a woman in her 30s with COVID-19, enrolled during active disease. The CDR3 runs from the conserved cysteine through the conserved F or W. D genes are given only for firm matches. Not all rows give a size; the values are once, few, many and, for expanded clones, a class.

J gene | V gene | D gene | clone size | CDR3 protein | CDR3 DNA
TRBJ1-3 | TRBV10-1 | NA | NA | CASPHGISGNTIYF | TGCGCCAGCCCGCACGGGATCTCTGGAAACACCATATATTTT
TRBJ2-1 | TRBV27 | TRBD1 | NA | CASSFYPGTEINEQFF | TGTGCCAGCAGTTTTTACCCCGGGACAGAGATCAATGAGCAGTTCTTC
TRBJ2-1 | TRBV19 | NA | NA | CASSIWRLGVNEQFF | TGTGCCAGTAGTATTTGGAGACTAGGGGTCAATGAGCAGTTCTTC
TRBJ1-2 | TRBV11-2 | NA | NA | CASSPRGGDPYGYTF | TGTGCCAGCAGCCCCAGGGGAGGGGACCCGTATGGCTACACCTTC
TRBJ1-2 | TRBV6-2/TRBV6-3 | NA | NA | CASSYGTYYGYTF | TGTGCCAGCAGTTATGGCACCTACTATGGCTACACCTTC
TRBJ2-6 | TRBV14 | NA | NA | CASSQGHLSGANVLTF | TGTGCCAGCAGCCAAGGACACCTCTCTGGGGCCAACGTCCTGACTTTC
TRBJ1-3 | TRBV6-5 | NA | NA | CASITTGGGNTIYF | TGTGCCAGCATTACGACAGGTGGTGGAAACACCATATATTTT
TRBJ1-1 | TRBV19 | NA | NA | CATSPSGQTNTEAFF | TGTGCCACCTCACCATCAGGACAGACGAACACTGAAGCTTTCTTT
TRBJ1-1 | TRBV5-6 | TRBD1 | NA | CASSLDRGKAFF | TGTGCCAGCAGCCTGGACAGGGGGAAGGCTTTCTTT
TRBJ1-3 | TRBV5-1 | NA | NA | CASSAFTGNTIYF | TGCGCCAGCAGCGCGTTTACTGGAAACACCATATATTTT
TRBJ2-3 | TRBV6-6 | TRBD2 | NA | CASSPGTIFTDTQYF | TGTGCCAGCAGTCCTGGGACTATCTTCACAGATACGCAGTATTTT
TRBJ2-2 | TRBV24-1 | NA | once | CATSDWLEGGELFF | TGTGCCACCAGTGATTGGTTGGAGGGTGGGGAGCTGTTTTTT
TRBJ2-7 | TRBV12-5 | TRBD1 | NA | CASGLRDSLPYEQYF | TGTGCTAGTGGTTTAAGGGACAGCCTTCCCTACGAGCAGTACTTC
TRBJ2-1 | TRBV7-2 | NA | NA | CASSLVAPYSEQFF | TGTGCCAGCAGCTTAGTCGCACCCTACAGTGAGCAGTTCTTC
TRBJ2-1 | TRBV3-1/TRBV3-2 | TRBD2 | NA | CASSQVAGGRLVNEQFF | TGTGCCAGCAGCCAAGTAGCGGGGGGAAGGTTGGTTAATGAGCAGTTCTTC
TRBJ2-2 | TRBV5-6 | NA | NA | CASASAGGTGELFF | TGTGCCAGCGCCTCGGCAGGCGGGACCGGGGAGCTGTTTTTT
TRBJ1-2 | TRBV3-1/TRBV3-2 | TRBD1 | NA | CASSQEGQGPLGYTF | TGTGCCAGCAGCCAAGAGGGACAGGGGCCGCTTGGCTACACCTTC
TRBJ2-3 | TRBV5-1 | NA | NA | CASRYTDTQYF | TGCGCCAGCAGGTACACAGATACGCAGTATTTT
TRBJ2-1 | TRBV11-2 | TRBD1 | NA | CASSLETSYRGLYNEQFF | TGTGCCAGCAGCTTAGAAACTTCATACAGGGGGCTTTACAATGAGCAGTTCTTC
TRBJ2-7 | TRBV11-2 | NA | NA | CASSLLPGGNYEQYF | TGTGCCAGCAGCTTACTGCCAGGGGGGAACTACGAGCAGTACTTC
TRBJ2-2 | TRBV5-6 | TRBD2 | NA | CASSHKGGGGYTGELFF | TGTGCCAGCAGCCATAAAGGAGGCGGGGGGTACACCGGGGAGCTGTTTTTT
TRBJ1-1 | TRBV20-1 | NA | once | CSARIYTEAFF | TGCAGTGCTAGAATCTACACTGAAGCTTTCTTT
TRBJ2-5 | TRBV24-1 | TRBD2 | NA | CATSGVRTSGSQETQYF | TGTGCCACCAGTGGCGTGAGGACTAGCGGGAGCCAAGAGACCCAGTACTTC
TRBJ2-1 | TRBV6-5 | TRBD2 | NA | CASSYSGTSSNEQFF | TGTGCCAGCAGTTACTCCGGGACTAGCTCCAATGAGCAGTTCTTC
TRBJ2-1 | TRBV4-1 | NA | NA | CASSMNPDRPGDNEQFF | TGCGCCAGCAGCATGAACCCCGACCGCCCAGGGGACAATGAGCAGTTCTTC
TRBJ1-1 | TRBV18 | TRBD1 | NA | CASSPQGVGNTEAFF | TGTGCCAGCTCACCCCAGGGGGTAGGGAACACTGAAGCTTTCTTT
TRBJ2-7 | TRBV10-2 | TRBD2 | NA | CASSETPSGGYEQYF | TGCGCCAGCAGTGAAACTCCTAGCGGGGGCTACGAGCAGTACTTC